This T cell receptor (beta chain) was observed in a study of blood T cells in healthy people across ages. Then a second PCR, running roughly 7 to 11 cycles, was carried out with a sample-barcoded 5' primer and a J-beta primer mix. Each CDR3 protein is one row after TCRdb ran MiXCR on the 5' RACE reads. The sample holds approximately 810,000 distinct CDR3 sequences, about 30% seen once. Germline V CDR1 and CDR2: MNHEY, SMNVEV (reference sequence). The CDR3 sequence is 15 residues long. Germline trimming cut 4 bases from V and 7 bases from J; bases unmatched to any gene: 9. This clonotype showed up many times. The extraction recovered at least 5 micrograms of total RNA per sample.

The sequenced sample was blood. The chain joins TRBV27 to TRBJ1-2; TRBD1 matches at 10 bases. The TCR comes from an elderly woman in good health. DNA for the CDR3: TGTGCCAGCAGTTCTAGGGACAGGGGAAGAGGTGGCTACACCTTC. This sequence encodes CASSSRDRGRGGYTF.